A selection of T cell receptor beta chains follows, all from one sample in a study of T cells in Graves' hyperthyroidism and ophthalmopathy. A single record per CDR3 protein comes from TCRdb applying MiXCR to the multiplex PCR reads. The data show hundreds of thousands of distinct CDR3 sequences, around a sixth seen once. Sequencing used blood. These TCRs come from a woman in her forties or fifties with Graves' hyperthyroidism that later progressed to Graves' ophthalmopathy. Both conserved end residues are part of each CDR3.

TRBV7-3,TRBJ2-7,14,CASSPSADSYERYF
TRBV19,TRBJ2-2,15,CASTQGIANTGELFF
TRBV10-3,TRBJ2-3,14,CAISAQGPQDTQYF
TRBV29-1,TRBJ2-5,12,CSVERLTGTQYF
TRBV11-2,TRBJ2-3,16,CASSLGGLASSDTQYF
TRBV28,TRBJ1-1,12,CASSLTYTEAFF
TRBV12-3/TRBV12-4,TRBJ1-4,12,CASSLRIEKLFF
TRBV20-1,TRBJ2-5,15,CSASNTGGIQETQYF
TRBV7-6,TRBJ2-1,15,CASSLSLLENNEQFF
TRBV13,TRBJ1-2,15,CASSFGGTENYGYTF
TRBV7-2,TRBJ1-1,15,CASSTRLGTSPEAFF
TRBV6-5,TRBJ2-3,17,CASSYRSGSPERDTQYF
TRBV5-1,TRBJ2-2,17,CASSLAVSAANTGELFF
TRBV5-1,TRBJ2-7,13,CASSLEAGYEQYF
TRBV3-1,TRBJ1-1,11,CASRQGRGAFF
TRBV14,TRBJ2-1,15,CASSALEEVYNEQFF
TRBV4-1,TRBJ2-3,16,CASSPQTSGGANTQYF
TRBV15,TRBJ1-1,14,CATSRATGRVEAFF
TRBV4-3,TRBJ2-3,16,CASSHPGQGSTDTQYF
TRBV5-1,TRBJ2-2,16,CASSLNGGSNTGELFF
TRBV12-3/TRBV12-4,TRBJ2-7,14,CASSTGQGVFEQYF
TRBV7-2,TRBJ2-1,15,CASSSRAGAHNEQFF
TRBV11-2,TRBJ2-1,13,CASSLLGGNEQFF
TRBV2,TRBJ1-5,12,CASSPETQPQHF
TRBV30,TRBJ1-4,13,CAWRRDSDEKLFF
TRBV11-2,TRBJ1-4,13,CASSSPAGGKLFF
TRBV5-1,TRBJ1-6,14,CASSLVLDNSPLHF
TRBV6-1,TRBJ2-2,16,CASTNRGGKNTGELFF
TRBV9,TRBJ1-3,14,CASSDPPSGNTIYF
TRBV12-5,TRBJ2-3,19,CASGLVRAGGPSSTDTQYF
TRBV5-1,TRBJ2-2,17,CASSFRGTGTITGELFF
TRBV25-1,TRBJ1-1,14,CASSGWGSNTEAFF
TRBV20-1,TRBJ1-1,11,CSARDNTEAFF
TRBV18,TRBJ2-5,16,CASSPLTSGLQETQYF
TRBV7-8,TRBJ1-5,17,CASSLAVAGNQNQPQHF
TRBV29-1,TRBJ2-7,13,CSVERDRDYEQYF
TRBV12-3/TRBV12-4,TRBJ2-3,15,CASSGRGISTDTQYF
TRBV18,TRBJ2-2,14,CASSPITNTGELFF
TRBV7-9,TRBJ1-4,15,CASSPPGQRYEKLFF
TRBV11-3,TRBJ2-3,14,CASSRTPSTDTQYF
TRBV11-1,TRBJ1-2,12,CASGPITGSYTF
TRBV24-1,TRBJ2-3,16,CATSDPLAGGPHTQYF
TRBV4-2,TRBJ1-4,15,CASSQEGATNEKLFF
TRBV7-3,TRBJ2-3,15,CASSLTGSGTDTQYF
TRBV7-3,TRBJ2-3,15,CASSPSGVGTDTQYF
TRBV7-6,TRBJ2-7,13,CASSRSRDGEQYF
TRBV12-3/TRBV12-4,TRBJ2-1,15,CASSYRDFGLDEQFF
TRBV18,TRBJ1-1,12,CASSDQGRGTFF
TRBV6-5,TRBJ2-7,16,CASSYSIGDRDIEQYF
TRBV6-2/TRBV6-3,TRBJ2-1,15,CASRHRDRSFDEQFF
TRBV6-1,TRBJ1-5,17,CASSDPTEQRGNQPQHF
TRBV7-9,TRBJ1-1,11,CASSPGPEALF
TRBV25-1,TRBJ2-3,15,CASSLGTGFTDTQYF
TRBV9,TRBJ2-1,14,CASSHRQGINEQFF
TRBV2,TRBJ2-2,14,CASLDRGLPGELFF
TRBV10-2,TRBJ1-4,13,CASSENPYEKLFF
TRBV7-9,TRBJ1-6,15,CASSLAQQYNSPLHF